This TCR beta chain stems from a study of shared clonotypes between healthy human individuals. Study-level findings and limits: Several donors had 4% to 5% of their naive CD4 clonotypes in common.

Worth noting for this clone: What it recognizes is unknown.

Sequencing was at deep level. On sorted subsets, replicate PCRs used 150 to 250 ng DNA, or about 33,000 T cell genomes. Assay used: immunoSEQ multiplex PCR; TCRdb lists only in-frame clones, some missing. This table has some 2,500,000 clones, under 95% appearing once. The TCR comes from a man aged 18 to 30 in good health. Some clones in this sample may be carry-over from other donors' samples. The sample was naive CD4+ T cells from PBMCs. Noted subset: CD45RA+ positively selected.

The CDR3 region has the DNA TGCGCCAGCAGCTGGGACCCTAGGGGCTTTCAAGAGACCCAGTACTTC. This codes for CASSWDPRGFQETQYF. This chain uses TRBV5-1 with TRBJ2-5, with D tentatively TRBD1 or TRBD2 (5 bases each). CDR3 size: 16 residues. The germline gives CDR1 SGHRS, CDR2 YFSETQ. Between the trimmed V and J ends, which lost 3 bases and 2 bases, there was a span of 17 bases.